The 22 T cell receptor beta chains listed next were all sequenced from one sample in a study of blood T cells in healthy people across ages. Then a second PCR, running about 7 to 11 cycles, was carried out with a sample-barcoded 5' primer and a J-beta primer mix. TCRdb reprocessed the 5' RACE reads via MiXCR and lists one record per CDR3 protein. Of around 850,000 distinct CDR3 sequences listed, roughly 35% are singletons. Sequenced: blood. The receptors were gathered from a man aged 18 to 30 in good health.

This chain uses TRBV28 with TRBJ1-6; D may be TRBD1 (5 bases). Germline values: CDR1 MDHEN, CDR2 SYDVKM. Trimming removed 4 bases at V and 5 bases at J, with 12 bases between. The CDR3 is 15 residues long. The CDR3 region is CASSCPGIHNSPLHF. CDR3 DNA sequence: TGTGCCAGCAGTTGCCCAGGGATCCATAATTCACCCCTCCACTTT.

J is TRBJ2-2 and V is TRBV29-1; the match to TRBD1 covers 7 bases. V shed 1 base, J shed 2 bases, and the junction held 7 bases outside the gene matches. Germline CDR1 reads SQVTM; CDR2 reads ANQGSEA. The CDR3 loop spans 16 amino acids. CDR3 sequence: CSVEGRGQHNTGELFF. Written as DNA, the CDR3 is TGCAGCGTTGAAGGCCGGGGACAGCACAACACCGGGGAGCTGTTTTTT.

Comments on this clonotype: One end of the junction fails to match germline, which may point to a read error. The V gene is TRBV25-1, the J gene TRBJ2-3; TRBD2 matches at 13 bases. The CDR3 covers 17 residues. Germline V lookup: CDR1 MGHDK, CDR2 SYGVNS. The CDR3 sequence is CASSQGLAGDLTDTQYF. The CDR3 nucleotides are TGCGCCAGCAGCCAAGGACTAGCGGGGGACCTCACAGATACGCAGTATTTT.

The CDR3 DNA follows: TGTGCCAGCAGTCCGTTTTCAGGGGGTTCCTCTTATGGCTACACCTTC. This encodes CASSPFSGGSSYGYTF. The rearrangement links TRBV12-3 or TRBV12-4 to TRBJ1-2, with 7 bases identical to TRBD1. V dropped 5 bases and J dropped 5; count of bases not matched to a gene: 14. CDR3 length: 16 residues.

The chain has TRBV12-3 or TRBV12-4 and TRBJ2-1; D is uncertain. V was clipped by 1 base and J by 9 bases, with 10 bases between them. This CDR3 is 13 amino acids long. CDR3 bases: TGTGCCAGCAGTTTAGATCTGGTTATTGAGCAGTTCTTC. The encoded protein is CASSLDLVIEQFF.

The sample holds a few counts of this clonotype. This chain connects TRBV6-6 to TRBJ2-1; TRBD2 matches 8 bases. V shed 4 bases and J 5 bases; nucleotides not matched to a gene: 10. The germline V gene has CDR1 MNHNY and CDR2 SVGAGI (reference sequence). The length of the CDR3 is 16 residues. The CDR3 nucleotides read TGTGCCAGCAGTTCGGGGCGGGGGGCTCTGGACAATGAGCAGTTCTTC. This encodes CASSSGRGALDNEQFF.

The genes are TRBV15 and TRBJ2-7; the D gene is possibly TRBD1 (5 bases). The CDR3 sequence is 15 residues long. V was clipped by 1 base and J by 4 bases, with 14 bases between them. Germline values: CDR1 LNHNV, CDR2 YYDKDF (reference sequence). The CDR3 is CATSRGVTGGYEQYF. The CDR3 DNA is TGTGCCACCAGCAGAGGTGTTACAGGCGGATACGAGCAGTACTTC.

The sample holds many counts of this clonotype. The chain couples TRBV25-1 to TRBJ2-7, with no clear D. The CDR3 totals 16 residues. The germline V and J ends were trimmed by 5 bases and 0 bases, with 17 bases remaining between them. Germline-derived CDR1 and CDR2 are MGHDK and SYGVNS. CDR3 residues: CASSFSPAIPSYEQYF. Here the CDR3 DNA reads TGTGCCAGCAGTTTCAGTCCTGCAATCCCCTCCTACGAGCAGTACTTC.

The chain carries TRBV7-9 and TRBJ1-6; D not certain. V was pared by 1 base and J by 7 bases, with 8 bases between. Germline V gene data show CDR1 as SEHNR and CDR2 as FQNEAQ (reference sequence). CDR3 length: 14 amino acids. CDR3 residues: CASSLEGNNSPLHF. The CDR3 bases are TGTGCCAGCAGCTTAGAAGGGAACAATTCACCCCTCCACTTT.

A remark on this clonotype: Since a much larger clone is just one base distant, this may be a read error. V usage is TRBV6-6 and J usage is TRBJ2-3; D is unresolved. The CDR3 has 12 residues. Per germline, CDR1 MNHNY and CDR2 SVGAGI (reference sequence). The CDR3 region has the DNA TGTGCCAGCAGACAAGGCACAGATACGCGGTATTTT. Its protein product is CASRQGTDTRYF.

V and J are TRBV3-1 and TRBJ2-1, with D possibly being TRBD1 (6 bases). Germline loops: CDR1 LGHDT, CDR2 YNNKEL (reference sequence). Between the trimmed V and J ends, which lost 1 base and 0 bases, there was a span of 19 bases. The CDR3 contains 19 residues. The CDR3 sequence is CASSQVGDKSGSSYNEQFF. For the CDR3, the DNA is TGTGCCAGCAGCCAAGTAGGGGACAAAAGCGGTAGCTCCTACAATGAGCAGTTCTTC.

This chain joins TRBV7-9 and TRBJ2-1; D is unclear. Per germline, CDR1 SEHNR and CDR2 FQNEAQ (reference sequence). V dropped 6 bases and J dropped 7 bases, with 7 bases sitting between them. The CDR3 contains 11 residues. This CDR3 is CASRPSNEQFF. CDR3 bases: TGTGCCAGCAGACCAAGTAATGAGCAGTTCTTC.

In this sample, this clonotype turned up a few times. The rearrangement links TRBV10-3 to TRBJ2-7; 14 nucleotides line up with TRBD2. There are 17 residues in the CDR3. J was trimmed by 1 base and V by 4 bases; bases with no gene match: 6. Germline V gene lookup returns CDR1 ENHRY and CDR2 SYGVKD. The CDR3 coding sequence is TGTGCCATCAGTGGACTAGCGGGGGGGCCCCTTTCCTACGAGCAGTACTTC. This encodes CAISGLAGGPLSYEQYF.

This clonotype was recorded at least ten times. The rearrangement joins TRBV13 to TRBJ2-7; D is perhaps TRBD1 (5 bases). The CDR3 covers 13 residues. From germline, CDR1 is PRHDT and CDR2 FYEKMQ (reference sequence). V lost 5 bases and J lost 3, with 11 bases in between. The CDR3 protein is CASSPPGFYEQYF. The CDR3 DNA is TGTGCCAGCAGCCCCCCAGGGTTCTACGAGCAGTACTTC.

The V gene is TRBV7-9, the J gene TRBJ1-2; 9 positions match TRBD1. Germline V gene sequence: CDR1 SEHNR, CDR2 FQNEAQ (reference sequence). The V and J ends lost 5 bases and 7 bases, in that order; junction bases with no gene match: 11. This CDR3 has 15 residues. CDR3 in DNA: TGTGCCAGCAGCCTGAACAGGGGGCAATCGGCTGGCTACACCTTC. This gives the protein CASSLNRGQSAGYTF.

About this clonotype itself: Germline is not matched at one junction end, which may reflect a read error. This chain connects TRBV12-3 or TRBV12-4 to TRBJ1-5; D is perhaps TRBD1 (6 bases). The CDR3 has 14 amino acids. The CDR3 reads CASTRGGSSQPQHF. The CDR3 bases are TGTGCTAGCACCAGAGGGGGATCGAGTCAGCCCCAGCATTTT.

This clonotype was detected a few times. As DNA, the CDR3 is TGTGCCATCAGGGACCCCGACAGGCCTCCTTCACCCCTCCACTTT. It codes for CAIRDPDRPPSPLHF. This sequence joins TRBV10-3 and TRBJ1-6; tentatively, D is TRBD1 (6 bases). The V gene's germline CDR1 is ENHRY and CDR2 SYGVKD. V dropped 6 bases and J dropped 9 bases, with 18 bases sitting between them. The CDR3 length is 15 residues.

The chain recombines TRBV5-1 with TRBJ2-1, with unresolved D. This CDR3 spans 17 amino acids. V gave up 0 bases and J gave up 0 bases, with 13 bases separating them. Germline-derived CDR1 and CDR2 are SGHRS and YFSETQ. The CDR3 loop reads CASSLGLETSSYNEQFF. For the CDR3, the DNA is TGCGCCAGCAGCTTGGGACTGGAAACGAGCTCCTACAATGAGCAGTTCTTC.

This rearrangement joins TRBV7-7 to TRBJ2-7, with a weak D call TRBD1 (5 bases). Germline CDR1 SSHAT, CDR2 FNYEAQ (reference sequence). This CDR3 is 15 amino acids long. As DNA, the CDR3 is TGTGCTCGCAGCTTGCAATCGGACAACTCCTACGAGCAGTACTTC. It specifies CARSLQSDNSYEQYF.

CDR3 sequence reads: CASIWTGQPQHF. The DNA for the CDR3 is TGTGCCAGCATTTGGACGGGCCAGCCCCAGCATTTT. The chain combines TRBV7-9 with TRBJ1-5; no clear D. Between the trimmed V and J ends, which lost 7 bases and 7 bases, there was a span of 11 bases. The CDR3 is 12 amino acids. Germline V gene lookup returns CDR1 SEHNR and CDR2 FQNEAQ (reference sequence).

V and J are TRBV18 and TRBJ2-2; D remains ambiguous. Germline V lookup: CDR1 KGHSH, CDR2 LQKENI. This CDR3 spans 15 amino acids. V was cut by 3 bases and J by 3 bases, with 11 bases left in between. DNA of the CDR3: TGTGCCAGCTCACCCCAAGGGTCTGACACCGGGGAGCTGTTTTTT. It specifies CASSPQGSDTGELFF.

The chain uses TRBV5-1 and TRBJ2-5; D possibly corresponds to TRBD1 (6 bases). Germline CDR1 SGHRS, CDR2 YFSETQ. Trimming removed 2 bases at V and 1 base at J, with 12 bases between. This CDR3 has 15 amino acids. CDR3 in amino acids: CASSFDRFPQETQYF. CDR3 DNA: TGCGCCAGCAGCTTCGACAGGTTCCCCCAAGAGACCCAGTACTTC.